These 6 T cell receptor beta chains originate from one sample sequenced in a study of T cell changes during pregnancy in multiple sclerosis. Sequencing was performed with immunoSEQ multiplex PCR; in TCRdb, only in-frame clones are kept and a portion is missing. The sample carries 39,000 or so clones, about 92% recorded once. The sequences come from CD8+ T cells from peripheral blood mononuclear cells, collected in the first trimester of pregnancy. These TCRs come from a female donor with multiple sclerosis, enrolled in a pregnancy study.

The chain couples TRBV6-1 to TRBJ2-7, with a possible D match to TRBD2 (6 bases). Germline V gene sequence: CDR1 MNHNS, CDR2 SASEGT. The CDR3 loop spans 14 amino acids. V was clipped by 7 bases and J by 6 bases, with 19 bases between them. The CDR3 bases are TGTGCCAGCATCGCCGAGACTAGTATCGGCGAGCAGTACTTC. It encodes CASIAETSIGEQYF.

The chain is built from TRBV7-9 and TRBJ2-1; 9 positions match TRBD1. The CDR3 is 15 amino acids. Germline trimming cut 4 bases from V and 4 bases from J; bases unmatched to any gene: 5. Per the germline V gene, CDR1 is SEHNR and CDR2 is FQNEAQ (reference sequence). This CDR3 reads CASSSGQGRYNEQFF. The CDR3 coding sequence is TGTGCCAGCAGCTCCGGACAGGGGCGATACAATGAGCAGTTCTTC.

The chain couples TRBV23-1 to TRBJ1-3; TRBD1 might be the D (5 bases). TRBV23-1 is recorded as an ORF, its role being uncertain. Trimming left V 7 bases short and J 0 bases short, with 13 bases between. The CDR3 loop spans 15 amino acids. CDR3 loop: CASKGPSISGNTIYF. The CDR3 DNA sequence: TGCGCCAGCAAGGGGCCAAGCATCTCTGGAAACACCATATATTTT.

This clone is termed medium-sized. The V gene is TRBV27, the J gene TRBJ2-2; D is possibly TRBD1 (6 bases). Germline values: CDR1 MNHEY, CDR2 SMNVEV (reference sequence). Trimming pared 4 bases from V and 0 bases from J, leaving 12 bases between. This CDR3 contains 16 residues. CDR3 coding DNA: TGTGCCAGCAGTTCTAACAGGGTCTCGAACACCGGGGAGCTGTTTTTT. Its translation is CASSSNRVSNTGELFF.

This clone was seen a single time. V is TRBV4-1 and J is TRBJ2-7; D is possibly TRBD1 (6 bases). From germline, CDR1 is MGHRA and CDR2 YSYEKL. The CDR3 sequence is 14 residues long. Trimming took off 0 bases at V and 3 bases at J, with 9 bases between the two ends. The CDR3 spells CASSQDGQLYEQYF. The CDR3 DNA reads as TGCGCCAGCAGCCAAGACGGACAGCTCTACGAGCAGTACTTC.

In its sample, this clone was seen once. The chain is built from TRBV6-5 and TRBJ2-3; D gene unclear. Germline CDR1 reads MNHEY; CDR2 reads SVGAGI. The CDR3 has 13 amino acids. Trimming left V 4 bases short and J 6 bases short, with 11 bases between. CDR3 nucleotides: TGTGCCAGCAGTTCTAAGACTTTTGATACGCAGTATTTT. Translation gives CASSSKTFDTQYF.